This T cell receptor beta chain was identified in a study of blood T cell repertoires in COVID-19. Study context: From T cells, B-cell-depleted T cells, or PBMCs came the material, which was cDNA or gDNA.

Data came from immunoSEQ multiplex PCR; TCRdb stores just in-frame clones and leaves some out. In the table there are just over 650,000 clones, 75% to 90% of which are singletons. The origin of this receptor is a woman younger than 35 with acute or convalescent COVID-19. The sample was peripheral blood.

DNA for the CDR3: TGTGCCAGCAGTGAACAGGGAAATCAGCCCCAGCATTTT. It codes for CASSEQGNQPQHF. This chain uses TRBV12-3 or TRBV12-4 with TRBJ1-5, with D perhaps matching TRBD1 (6 bases). The CDR3 consists of 13 residues. Trimming stripped 5 bases from V and 4 bases from J, with 9 bases between.